The 19 T cell receptor beta chains below all came from one sample that was sequenced in a study of monozygotic twins with inflammatory bowel disease. Following a re-call of the 5' RACE reads, TCRdb has one entry per CDR3 protein and lacks DNA. The sample holds a few hundred thousand distinct CDR3 sequences. Input material: blood. The receptor set was obtained from a human donor with ulcerative colitis or Crohn's disease, or a healthy co-twin of an affected twin (not recorded which).

The rearrangement links TRBV29-1 to TRBJ2-1; TCRdb lists TRBD2, though no DNA is available to test this call. CDR3 length: 13 amino acids. Per germline, CDR1 SQVTM and CDR2 ANQGSEA. The CDR3 here is CSGSGGPYNEQFF.

The chain links TRBV19 to TRBJ2-7; there is no DNA to check the TCRdb D call of TRBD1. The V gene's germline CDR1 is LNHDA and CDR2 SQIVND (reference sequence). CDR3 length equals 15 residues. CDR3 sequence reads: CASRGSGTGDYEQYF.

The V and J genes are TRBV5-5 and TRBJ2-3. This CDR3 has 14 residues. CDR1 is SGHKS and CDR2 is YYEKEE in the germline V gene (reference sequence). The CDR3 loop is CASSLAYSTDTQYF.

This chain links TRBV12-3 or TRBV12-4 with TRBJ1-2; the D gene TCRdb calls, TRBD1, cannot be checked with no DNA. This CDR3 spans 13 amino acids. The CDR3 loop reads CASSHRGNYGYTF.

The chain has TRBV6-2 or TRBV6-3 and TRBJ1-1. From germline, CDR1 is MNHEY and CDR2 SVGEGT. The CDR3 extends over 14 amino acids. The CDR3 reads CASSYSGSRVGAFF.

The CDR3 region is CASSPTLGGTTDTQYF. The rearrangement links TRBV12-3 or TRBV12-4 to TRBJ2-3; TCRdb names TRBD2, which stays unverified in the absence of DNA. This CDR3 is 16 amino acids long.

The chain uses TRBV19 and TRBJ2-1; TCRdb outputs TRBD1, but without DNA this stays unchecked. Germline-derived CDR1 and CDR2 are LNHDA and SQIVND (reference sequence). The CDR3 is 15 residues long. The CDR3 here is CASSPKGGYYNEQFF.

The rearrangement joins TRBV27 to TRBJ2-3; checking the TCRdb D call of TRBD1 is not possible without DNA. This CDR3 is 13 amino acids long. Germline V lookup: CDR1 MNHEY, CDR2 SMNVEV (reference sequence). The CDR3: CASSLSPGDTQYF.

The chain joins TRBV20-1 to TRBJ2-1; TCRdb's D call of TRBD1 is untestable without DNA. Germline V gene data show CDR1 as DFQATT and CDR2 as SNEGSKA (reference sequence). This CDR3 has 13 amino acids. CDR3: CSERWDRTNEQFF.

The V gene is TRBV29-1, the J gene TRBJ1-2. The germline V gene has CDR1 SQVTM and CDR2 ANQGSEA. There are 14 residues in the CDR3. Here the CDR3 reads CSVEDLWDGDGYTF.

The V and J genes are TRBV28 and TRBJ1-2; checking the TCRdb D call of TRBD1 is not possible without DNA. Germline V gene lookup returns CDR1 MDHEN and CDR2 SYDVKM. The CDR3 has 14 amino acids. CDR3 region: CASSLLQGYYGYTF.

The chain couples TRBV6-1 to TRBJ2-2; the TCRdb D gene call, TRBD1, has no DNA to confirm it. Germline CDR1 reads MNHNS; CDR2 reads SASEGT. This CDR3 has 16 amino acids. CDR3 in amino acids: CASTRTKSSFTGELFF.

CDR3: CASSQADSAGTGELFF. The gene calls are TRBV3-1 and TRBJ2-2; TCRdb's D call of TRBD1 is untestable without DNA. Per the germline V gene, CDR1 is LGHDT and CDR2 is YNNKEL (reference sequence). The CDR3 length is 16 residues.

J is TRBJ2-5 and V is TRBV5-1; TCRdb's assignment of TRBD2 cannot be checked, as there is no DNA. CDR3 length: 17 residues. Germline CDR1 and CDR2: SGHRS and YFSETQ. The CDR3 sequence: CASSLFGGDTRQETQYF.

The CDR3 sequence: CASSFPQGLNTEAFF. This chain uses TRBV12-3 or TRBV12-4 with TRBJ1-1; TCRdb outputs TRBD1, but without DNA this stays unchecked. This CDR3 is built from 15 residues.

The rearrangement links TRBV7-9 to TRBJ2-2; TCRdb indicates TRBD1, and absent DNA this call remains unverified. The V gene's germline CDR1 is SEHNR and CDR2 FQNEAQ (reference sequence). This CDR3 has 14 amino acids. The chain's CDR3 is CASSPDREGGELFF.

The chain has TRBV7-2 and TRBJ1-2; TCRdb returns TRBD1, unconfirmable since there is no DNA. CDR3 size: 17 residues. CDR1 is SGHTA, CDR2 FQGNSA, per germline. The CDR3 region is CASSLARQGANGYGYTF.

CDR3 protein: CASSLSDRANTGELFF. The V and J genes are TRBV4-2 and TRBJ2-2; absent DNA, TCRdb's TRBD1 call cannot be checked. The CDR3 is 16 residues long. Germline CDR1 reads LGHNA; CDR2 reads YNFKEQ.

The chain has TRBV4-3 and TRBJ2-3; TCRdb lists TRBD2, though no DNA is available to test this call. This CDR3 is built from 18 residues. CDR1 is LGHNA, CDR2 YSLEER, per germline. This chain's CDR3 is CAAAPGTSGGAGTDTQYF.